This T cell receptor beta chain is from a study of CD8 T cells in ankylosing spondylitis. Notes on the study in general: In ankylosing spondylitis blood, a motif of seven to nine highly homologous TCR beta variants appeared characteristic. Disease-linked clones were CD8+ and relatively rare in peripheral blood.

This clonotype has only a few counts. Its antigen is still unknown. The V end lost 2 bases, the J end lost 0 bases, and 8 bases lay between the germline ends. Per germline, CDR1 SGDLS and CDR2 YYNGEE. The CDR3 spans 14 residues. A quantitative 5'-RACE method, one with molecular barcodes, was used to make TCR beta libraries. A single record per CDR3 protein comes from TCRdb applying MiXCR to the 5' RACE reads. The sample carries 200,000 to 250,000 distinct CDR3 sequences, around 16% recorded once. The sample comprised blood, either unsorted or a sorted T cell fraction (not recorded which). The J gene is TRBJ1-1, the V gene TRBV9; the D is unclear. The source is a male donor with ankylosing spondylitis. The CDR3 coding sequence is TGTGCCAGCAGCGTGGAACAGTTGAACACTGAAGCTTTCTTT. Amino acids: CASSVEQLNTEAFF.